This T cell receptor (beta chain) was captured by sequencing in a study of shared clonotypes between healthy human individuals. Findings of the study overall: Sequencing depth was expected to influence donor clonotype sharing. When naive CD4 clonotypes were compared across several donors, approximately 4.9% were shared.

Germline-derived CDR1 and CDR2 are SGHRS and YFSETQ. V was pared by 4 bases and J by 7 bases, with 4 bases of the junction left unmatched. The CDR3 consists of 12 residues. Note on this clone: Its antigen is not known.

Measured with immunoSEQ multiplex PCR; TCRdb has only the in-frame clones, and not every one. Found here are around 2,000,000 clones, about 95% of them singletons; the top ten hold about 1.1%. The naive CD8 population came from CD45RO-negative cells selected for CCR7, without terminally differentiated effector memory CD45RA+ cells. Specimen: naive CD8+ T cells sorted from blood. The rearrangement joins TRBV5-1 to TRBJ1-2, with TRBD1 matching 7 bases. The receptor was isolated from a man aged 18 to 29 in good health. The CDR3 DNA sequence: TGCGCCAGCAGCCAGCAGGGGGGTGGCTACACCTTC. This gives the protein CASSQQGGGYTF.